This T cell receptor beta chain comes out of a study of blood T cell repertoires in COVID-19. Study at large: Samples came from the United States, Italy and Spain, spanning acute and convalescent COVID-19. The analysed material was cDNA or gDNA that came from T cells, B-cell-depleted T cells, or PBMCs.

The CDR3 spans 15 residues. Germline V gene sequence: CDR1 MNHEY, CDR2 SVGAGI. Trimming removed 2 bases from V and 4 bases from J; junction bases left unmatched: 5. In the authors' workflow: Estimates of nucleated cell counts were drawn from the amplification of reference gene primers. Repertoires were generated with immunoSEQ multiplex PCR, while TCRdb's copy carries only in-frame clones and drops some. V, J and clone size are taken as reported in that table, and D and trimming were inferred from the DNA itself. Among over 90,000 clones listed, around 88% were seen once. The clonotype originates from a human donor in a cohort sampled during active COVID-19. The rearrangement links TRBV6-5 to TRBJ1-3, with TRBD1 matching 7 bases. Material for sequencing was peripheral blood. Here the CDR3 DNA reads TGTGCCAGCAGTTACAGGGGGCGATCAGGAAACACCATATATTTT. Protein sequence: CASSYRGRSGNTIYF.